This T cell receptor (beta chain) was captured by sequencing in a study of regulatory T cells in long-lasting Graves disease. Study-wide findings and caveats: There was favoring of TRBV28, TRBJ1-2 and TRBJ2-5 in persistent disease.

Indicated time point: newly diagnosed GD, antithyroid drugs for less than 3 months. The TCR library was prepared using RNA isolated from PBMCs. Diagnosis followed American Thyroid Association guidelines for Graves' disease. EDTA tubes held 9 to 10 milliliters of peripheral blood from each patient. To make TCR beta libraries, researchers used iRepertoire HTBI primers and Arm-PCR of CDR3 regions. TCRdb reanalysed the multiplex PCR reads using MiXCR and keeps one entry per CDR3 protein. The table includes about 440,000 distinct CDR3 sequences, under 15% detected once. CDR1 and CDR2 from the germline V gene are SGHTA and FQGTGA. This CDR3 spans 15 amino acids. V shed 6 bases and J 4 bases; nucleotides not matched to a gene: 5. This clonotype was observed many times. What it recognizes is unknown. The sample was also reused in another study, on T cells in Graves' hyperthyroidism and ophthalmopathy.

The sample here was peripheral blood mononuclear cells (PBMCs), taken at new diagnosis, from a patient treated with antithyroid drugs. This chain joins TRBV7-3 and TRBJ2-2, with 10 bases matching TRBD2. The origin of this receptor is a woman aged 25 to 45 with Graves disease. The DNA for the CDR3 is TGTGCCAGCAGACCGGGACTAGCGCTCACCGGGGAGCTGTTTTTT. Translating gives CASRPGLALTGELFF.